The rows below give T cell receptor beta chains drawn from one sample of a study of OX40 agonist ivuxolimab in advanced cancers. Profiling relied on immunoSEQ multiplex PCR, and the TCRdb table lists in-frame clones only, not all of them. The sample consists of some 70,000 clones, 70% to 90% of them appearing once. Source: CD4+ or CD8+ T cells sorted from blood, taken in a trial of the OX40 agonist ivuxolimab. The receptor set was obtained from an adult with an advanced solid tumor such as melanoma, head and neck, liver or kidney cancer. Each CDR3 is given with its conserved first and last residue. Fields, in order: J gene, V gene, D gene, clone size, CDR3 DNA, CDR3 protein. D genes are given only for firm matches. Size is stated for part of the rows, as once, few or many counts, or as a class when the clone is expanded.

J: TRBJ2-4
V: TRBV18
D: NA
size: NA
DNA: TGTGCCAGCTCCCCGGTTCCGGGGGCCAAAAACATTCAGTACTTC
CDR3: CASSPVPGAKNIQYF

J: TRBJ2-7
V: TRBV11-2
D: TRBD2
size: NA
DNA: TGTGCCAGCAGCTACGTCCCCAACGGGGGGGAGTACTTC
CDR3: CASSYVPNGGEYF

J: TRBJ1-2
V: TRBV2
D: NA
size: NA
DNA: TGTGCCACGCAGGTCGGGCGGAGAAGTGATGGCTACACCTTC
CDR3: CATQVGRRSDGYTF

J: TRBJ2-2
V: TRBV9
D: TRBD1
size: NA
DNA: TGTGCCAGCAGCGTAGTTCGGGCAGGGGGCCCCGGGGAGCTGTTTTTT
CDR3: CASSVVRAGGPGELFF

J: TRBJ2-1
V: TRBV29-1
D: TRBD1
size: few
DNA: TGCAGCGTTAAACCGGGACAGGGTGTTGAGCAGTTCTTC
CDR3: CSVKPGQGVEQFF

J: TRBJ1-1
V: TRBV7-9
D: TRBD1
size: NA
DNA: TGTGCCAGCAGGTACACTAGGAGGGGGCGAAACACTGAAGCTTTCTTT
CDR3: CASRYTRRGRNTEAFF

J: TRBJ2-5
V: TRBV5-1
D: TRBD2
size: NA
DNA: TGCGCCAGCAGCAAGACTAGCGGGGGGGCCGCTGAGACCCAGTACTTC
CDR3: CASSKTSGGAAETQYF

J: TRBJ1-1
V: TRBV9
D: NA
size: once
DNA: TGTGCCAGCAGCCCCGACCTCAGTAGGGACACTGAAGCTTTCTTT
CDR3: CASSPDLSRDTEAFF

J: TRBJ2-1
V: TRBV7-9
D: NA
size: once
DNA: TGTGCCAGCAGCTCCCTCCGGGGGAGCTACAATGAGCAGTTCTTC
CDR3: CASSSLRGSYNEQFF

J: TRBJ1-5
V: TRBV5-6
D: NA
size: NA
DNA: TGTGCCAGCAGCTTTTTGGGAGGGGGTGCGAATCAGCCCCAGCATTTT
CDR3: CASSFLGGGANQPQHF

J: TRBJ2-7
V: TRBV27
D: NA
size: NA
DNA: TGTGCCAGCAGTTTATCAGCTGTAAGTCGCTCCTACGAGCAGTACTTC
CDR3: CASSLSAVSRSYEQYF